The rows below give T cell receptor beta chains drawn from one sample of a study of monozygotic twins with inflammatory bowel disease. TCRdb reanalyzed the 5' RACE reads, giving one entry per CDR3 protein sequence and no DNA. The sample table sets out approximately 400,000 distinct CDR3 sequences. Sequencing input: blood. The source of these receptors is a human donor with ulcerative colitis or Crohn's disease, or a healthy co-twin of an affected twin (not recorded which). Each CDR3 is given with its conserved first and last residue. Fields, in order: J gene, V gene, CDR3 protein.

j_call: TRBJ1-5
v_call: TRBV6-1
cdr3_aa: CAAGYLSGNQPQHF

j_call: TRBJ2-2
v_call: TRBV6-6
cdr3_aa: CAGRGKNTGELFF

j_call: TRBJ1-2
v_call: TRBV20-1
cdr3_aa: CSARLGQSGEGGYTF

j_call: TRBJ1-2
v_call: TRBV5-5
cdr3_aa: CASSHHPTLIYGYTF

j_call: TRBJ2-2
v_call: TRBV12-3/TRBV12-4
cdr3_aa: CASLSRWGVTGELFF

j_call: TRBJ2-7
v_call: TRBV5-1
cdr3_aa: CASSFTEQAPYEQYF

j_call: TRBJ1-5
v_call: TRBV6-2/TRBV6-3
cdr3_aa: CAQQDSNQPQHF

j_call: TRBJ2-5
v_call: TRBV9
cdr3_aa: CASNRRGPQETQYF

j_call: TRBJ1-5
v_call: TRBV28
cdr3_aa: CASSLFMVQGGNQPQHF

j_call: TRBJ1-1
v_call: TRBV2
cdr3_aa: CASSELQVFIPEAFF

j_call: TRBJ2-1
v_call: TRBV5-1
cdr3_aa: CASSSGTSGRTTDNEQFF

j_call: TRBJ2-7
v_call: TRBV5-5
cdr3_aa: CASRSGLAFNEQYF

j_call: TRBJ1-2
v_call: TRBV20-1
cdr3_aa: CSATGTYGYTF

j_call: TRBJ2-5
v_call: TRBV19
cdr3_aa: CATTNIGTGEETQYF

j_call: TRBJ2-2
v_call: TRBV5-4
cdr3_aa: CASSLNSGSIPGELFF

j_call: TRBJ1-1
v_call: TRBV7-9
cdr3_aa: CASSLEGLRGSTEAFF

j_call: TRBJ2-1
v_call: TRBV6-5
cdr3_aa: CASSYTLAGGRNEQFF

j_call: TRBJ2-2
v_call: TRBV12-3/TRBV12-4
cdr3_aa: CASAPYSGGPHTGELFF

j_call: TRBJ2-7
v_call: TRBV10-3
cdr3_aa: CAISAGPETYEQYF

j_call: TRBJ1-2
v_call: TRBV4-1
cdr3_aa: CASSQDGSGSYNYGYTF

j_call: TRBJ1-6
v_call: TRBV20-1
cdr3_aa: CSATREGGTWDNSPLHF

j_call: TRBJ1-2
v_call: TRBV5-4
cdr3_aa: CASSLAGPIDYGYTF